This TCR beta chain was sequenced in a study of T-cell memory formation after mild COVID-19. General study results and limits: Cross-reactive memory appears to have joined, as suggested by some responding clones showing up in pre-infection memory.

cDNA libraries for TCR alpha and TCR beta, carrying sample barcodes and UMIs, came from 5'RACE with constant-segment primers. TCRdb re-called the 5' RACE reads with MiXCR, one entry per CDR3 protein. This table holds 400,000 or so distinct CDR3 sequences, 20% found once. About this clonotype: Its antigen is unidentified.

This TCR was recovered from an adult woman who had mild COVID-19 (a few samples of this study predate the infection). Cell type and time point are not known. The sample taken for sequencing was PBMCs or a T cell subset sorted from them (not recorded which).

CDR3 bases: TGTGCCAGCAGCTTAGTCGCCTTGACTACGGGCAATGAGCAGTTCTTC. It encodes CASSLVALTTGNEQFF. The chain combines TRBV7-3 with TRBJ2-1, with D perhaps matching TRBD2 (5 bases). Trimming stripped 2 bases from V and 6 bases from J, with 17 bases between. Germline V gives CDR1 SGHTA, CDR2 FQGTGA. The CDR3 spans 16 residues.